The next 30 T cell receptor beta chains were all read from a single sample in a study of metastatic and nonmetastatic thyroid tumors. Nobody among the patients had been given any treatment before thyroid surgery. TCRdb re-called the PCR reads with MiXCR. In the table there are about 35,000 clones, 29% of which are singletons. Sequencing used blood. These receptors all stem from a female donor with papillary thyroid cancer or a benign thyroid nodule (not recorded which). Some clones in this sample may be carry-over from other donors' samples.

This chain joins TRBV20-1 and TRBJ2-7; 10 nucleotides agree with TRBD1. The length of the CDR3 is 14 residues. Trimming took 6 bases from V and 3 from J; bases not matched to a gene: 8. Per the germline V gene, CDR1 is DFQATT and CDR2 is SNEGSKA (reference sequence). In nucleotides, the CDR3 is TGCAGTGCGCGCCGGACAGGGGGGCTCTACGAGCAGTACTTC. Translated: CSARRTGGLYEQYF.

This clone is deemed medium-sized. V and J are TRBV6-5 and TRBJ1-2; D is unresolved. The CDR3 contains 19 residues. The V end lost 5 bases, the J end lost 1 base, and 26 bases lay between the germline ends. Germline V gene lookup returns CDR1 MNHEY and CDR2 SVGAGI. CDR3 sequence: CASSPRVAPFSLFNYGYTF. The CDR3 nucleotides read TGTGCCAGCAGTCCGCGGGTGGCCCCTTTCTCTTTATTTAACTATGGCTACACCTTC.

The rearrangement uses TRBV9 and TRBJ1-6; D gene ambiguous. Trimming cost V 4 bases and J 10 bases, with 18 bases left between them. Germline V gene sequence: CDR1 SGDLS, CDR2 YYNGEE. The CDR3 length is 15 residues. The CDR3 bases are TGTGCCAGCAGCCCCTCTTGTGGGTCGGTGTCACCCCTCCACTTT. Its translation is CASSPSCGSVSPLHF.

This clone has at least ten counts. The V gene is TRBV10-3, the J gene TRBJ1-5; D is uncertain. CDR1 is ENHRY, CDR2 SYGVKD, per germline. The length of the CDR3 is 13 residues. V lost 10 bases and J lost 0, with 10 bases in between. CDR3 sequence (DNA): TGTGCCACCGCGGGGAATAGCAATCAGCCCCAGCATTTT. Residues: CATAGNSNQPQHF.

V gene TRBV12-3 or TRBV12-4 combines with J gene TRBJ2-7, with TRBD1 matching 7 bases. Germline trimming cut 6 bases from V and 2 bases from J; bases unmatched to any gene: 7. This CDR3 comprises 14 residues. The CDR3: CASSPRDSPYEQYF. CDR3 sequence (DNA): TGTGCCAGCAGCCCTCGGGACAGCCCCTACGAGCAGTACTTC.

This clone was detected ten times or more. V and J are TRBV18 and TRBJ2-3; tentatively, D is TRBD1 (6 bases). The CDR3 runs to 14 residues. Trimming removed 6 bases from V and 2 bases from J, with 12 bases in between. Germline V lookup: CDR1 KGHSH, CDR2 LQKENI. CDR3 sequence: CASSSTGTTDTQYF. In DNA form, the CDR3 reads TGTGCCAGCTCGTCTACAGGGACCACAGATACGCAGTATTTT.

Worth noting for this clone: Additional DNA sequences in this sample encode the identical CDR3. The rearrangement links TRBV5-1 to TRBJ2-1; D possibly matches TRBD1 or TRBD2 (6 bases each). CDR3 size: 13 residues. The germline V gene encodes CDR1 SGHRS and CDR2 YFSETQ. Trimming left V 4 bases short and J 8 bases short, with 13 bases between. CDR3 loop: CASSPQRGDEQFF. CDR3 DNA: TGCGCCAGCAGCCCCCAAAGGGGGGATGAGCAGTTCTTC.

This clone turned up a few times. V and J are TRBV28 and TRBJ1-2, with TRBD1 matching 7 bases. CDR3 length: 16 amino acids. Looked up from germline, CDR1 is MDHEN and CDR2 is SYDVKM. V lost 4 bases to trimming and J lost 6 bases; unmatched junction nucleotides: 14. CDR3 sequence: CASSSTPGTVANGYTF. CDR3 sequence (DNA): TGTGCCAGCAGTTCTACTCCCGGGACAGTGGCGAATGGCTACACCTTC.

The chain uses TRBV30 and TRBJ2-7; D possibly corresponds to TRBD1 (5 bases). This CDR3 has 15 amino acids. V shed 0 bases and J shed 5 bases, with 17 bases lying between them. Germline CDR1 reads GTSNPN; CDR2 reads SVGIG (reference sequence). The CDR3 sequence is CAWSVCAGSGDEQYF. CDR3 coding DNA: TGTGCCTGGAGTGTATGTGCAGGGTCTGGCGACGAGCAGTACTTC.

The sample holds many counts of this clone. This sequence joins TRBV30 and TRBJ1-1; 8 bases fit TRBD1. Per the germline V gene, CDR1 is GTSNPN and CDR2 is SVGIG (reference sequence). The trim removed 5 bases at V and 7 bases at J, leaving 9 bases unmatched. The CDR3 loop spans 13 amino acids. This CDR3 is CAWPKLGTGEAFF. The CDR3 nucleotides are TGTGCCTGGCCGAAACTAGGGACAGGTGAAGCTTTCTTT.

CDR3 nucleotide sequence: TGTGCCAGCACCCAAATAAGCGGGGGGTGTATCGAGCAGTACTTC. This sequence encodes CASTQISGGCIEQYF. This chain connects TRBV28 to TRBJ2-7, with 9 nucleotides matching TRBD2. There are 15 residues in the CDR3. CDR1 MDHEN and CDR2 SYDVKM come from the germline V gene. V dropped 7 bases and J dropped 6; count of bases not matched to a gene: 13.

By sample share, this clone is medium-sized. The V gene is TRBV6-1, the J gene TRBJ2-5; TRBD2 agrees at 8 bases. Losses at the gene ends were 5 bases for V and 5 bases for J; bases not matched to a gene: 7. This CDR3 contains 14 residues. Germline CDR1 MNHNS, CDR2 SASEGT. This CDR3 is CASSLGTSQETQYF. CDR3 DNA sequence: TGTGCCAGCAGTCTCGGGACTAGTCAGGAGACCCAGTACTTC.

This clone was detected many times. V usage is TRBV11-2 and J usage is TRBJ2-5; perhaps TRBD2 as D (6 bases). Trimming removed 1 base at V and 5 bases at J, with 8 bases between. From germline, CDR1 is SGHAT and CDR2 FQNNGV. This CDR3 has 13 residues. This chain's CDR3 is CASSLAGVETQYF. The CDR3 nucleotides read TGTGCCAGCAGCTTAGCGGGAGTCGAGACCCAGTACTTC.

Notes on this clone: One end of the junction does not line up with germline, which may come from a read error. V and J are TRBV11-2 and TRBJ2-1, with D unclear. The germline gives CDR1 SGHAT, CDR2 FQNNGV. The CDR3 loop spans 17 amino acids. The CDR3 region has the DNA TGTGCCAGCAGCTTAGATCTTTGGGCGGTAGCAGGCAATGAGCATTTCTTC. Its protein product is CASSLDLWAVAGNEHFF.

By proportion, this clone is medium-sized. The rearrangement links TRBV6-1 to TRBJ2-7; 7 bases match TRBD1. The CDR3 covers 14 residues. Germline V gene sequence: CDR1 MNHNS, CDR2 SASEGT. J lost 2 bases, V lost 4 bases, and 5 bases had no gene match. The CDR3 nucleotides are TGTGCCAGCAGTGGATTGGGACAGACCTACGAGCAGTACTTC. Amino acids: CASSGLGQTYEQYF.

The sample holds many counts of this clone. The chain links TRBV12-5 to TRBJ2-2; D may be TRBD2 (5 bases). CDR3 length equals 11 residues. Germline V lookup: CDR1 LGHNT, CDR2 FRNRAP. The CDR3 sequence: CASRGTGELFF. The CDR3 nucleotides are TGTGCGAGTCGGGGAACCGGGGAGCTGTTTTTT.

This clone has a count of ten or more. The chain recombines TRBV19 with TRBJ2-3; D perhaps matches TRBD1 (6 bases). The V gene's germline CDR1 is LNHDA and CDR2 SQIVND (reference sequence). Between the trimmed V and J ends, which lost 5 bases and 0 bases, there was a span of 15 bases. This CDR3 has 16 residues. CDR3 amino acids: CASSPRQASSTDTQYF. As DNA, the CDR3 is TGTGCCAGTAGTCCTCGACAGGCGTCTAGCACAGATACGCAGTATTTT.

The chain couples TRBV11-2 to TRBJ2-1; D is undetermined. V shed 0 bases and J shed 6 bases, with 18 bases lying between them. The length of the CDR3 is 17 residues. The V gene's germline CDR1 is SGHAT and CDR2 FQNNGV. CDR3 sequence: CASSLDLLAVAGNEQFF. The CDR3 nucleotides are TGTGCCAGCAGCTTAGATCTTTTGGCGGTAGCAGGCAATGAGCAGTTCTTC.

This clone was detected only a few times. The chain employs TRBV6-6 and TRBJ2-2, with a possible D match to TRBD2 (5 bases). This CDR3 has 14 amino acids. Between the trimmed V and J ends, which lost 3 bases and 6 bases, there was a span of 11 bases. From germline, CDR1 is MNHNY and CDR2 SVGAGI (reference sequence). This chain's CDR3 is CASSYCGWAGELFF. As DNA, the CDR3 is TGTGCCAGCAGTTATTGCGGGTGGGCCGGGGAGCTGTTTTTT.

This clone occurred a few times. V is TRBV2 and J is TRBJ1-3; no reliable D call. CDR1 is SNHLY and CDR2 is FYNNEI in the germline V gene. The CDR3 totals 13 residues. V was trimmed by 8 bases and J by 4 bases, leaving 12 bases between them. DNA for the CDR3: TGTGCCAGCTTAGAACTGCTCGGAAACACCATATATTTT. It is translated as CASLELLGNTIYF.

J is TRBJ2-7 and V is TRBV7-8; 7 bases fit TRBD1. Trimming at V came to 5 bases and at J to 2 bases, leaving 15 bases not matched to a gene. The CDR3 runs to 17 residues. Germline CDR1 is SGHVS and CDR2 is FQNEAQ. The chain's CDR3 is CASSTATGALIAYEQYF. The DNA for the CDR3 is TGTGCCAGCAGCACCGCCACAGGGGCCCTTATTGCCTACGAGCAGTACTTC.

Regarding this clone: One junction end disagrees with the germline gene, perhaps due to a read error. This rearrangement joins TRBV6-4 to TRBJ2-2; D may be TRBD1 (6 bases). The germline V gene encodes CDR1 MRHNA and CDR2 SNTAGT. This CDR3 has 14 residues. This CDR3 is CASSDVGATGDLFF. For the CDR3, the DNA is TGTGCCAGCAGTGACGTGGGGGCCACCGGGGATCTGTTTTTT.

This clone was seen more than once but under ten times. The chain carries TRBV19 and TRBJ2-1, with D possibly being TRBD2 (5 bases). V was cut by 10 bases and J by 8 bases, with 21 bases left in between. The CDR3 length is 14 residues. CDR1 LNHDA and CDR2 SQIVND come from the germline V gene (reference sequence). The CDR3 loop reads CAIEGFSVGDEQFF. CDR3 nucleotide sequence: TGTGCCATCGAGGGATTTAGCGTTGGCGATGAGCAGTTCTTC.

This clone is categorized as medium-sized. The chain recombines TRBV11-1 with TRBJ2-7; D may be TRBD2 (6 bases). V lost 5 bases to trimming and J lost 4 bases, with 18 bases between them. Germline V gene sequence: CDR1 SGHAT, CDR2 FQDESV (reference sequence). This CDR3 comprises 15 residues. The CDR3 DNA reads TGTGCCAGCAGCGACGGGGGAAGAAAAGATTACGAGCAGTACTTC. It codes for CASSDGGRKDYEQYF.

This clone was found a few times. This chain joins TRBV7-9 and TRBJ2-3, with D perhaps matching TRBD2 (5 bases). V gave up 6 bases and J gave up 12 bases, with 16 bases separating them. The CDR3 runs 12 residues. Per germline, CDR1 SEHNR and CDR2 FQNEAQ (reference sequence). The CDR3 loop reads CASRDSSTTQYF. CDR3 DNA sequence: TGTGCCAGCAGAGACTCTAGCACAACACAGTATTTT.

The gene calls are TRBV7-3 and TRBJ1-2; a possible D gene is TRBD1 (6 bases). Germline V lookup: CDR1 SGHTA, CDR2 FQGTGA. The CDR3 has 14 amino acids. Between the trimmed V and J ends, which lost 6 bases and 4 bases, there was a span of 15 bases. CDR3 nucleotides: TGTGCCAGCAGTAAACCGGGACAACTCTATGGCTACACCTTC. It codes for CASSKPGQLYGYTF.

A remark on this clone: An end of the junction differs from the germline gene, which may be a read error. The rearrangement links TRBV7-9 to TRBJ2-7; D is undetermined. CDR1 and CDR2 (germline): SEHNR, FQNEAQ (reference sequence). CDR3 length equals 15 residues. CDR3 sequence: CASSLGGARPYDQYF. Written as DNA, the CDR3 is TGTGCCAGCAGCTTAGGGGGTGCCCGGCCCTACGATCAGTACTTC. Full variable domain (rest looked up from reference TRBV7-9 and TRBJ2-7): DTGVSQNPRHKITKRGQNVTFRCDPISEHNRLYWYRQTLGQGPEFLTYFQNEAQLEKSRLLSDRFSAERPKGSFSTLEIQRTEQGDSAMYLCASSLGGARPYDQYFGPGTRLTVT.

This clone was observed a handful of times. The chain links TRBV6-1 to TRBJ2-7, with 7 bases identical to TRBD2. Trimming at V came to 7 bases and at J to 0 bases, leaving 6 bases not matched to a gene. The CDR3 is 14 residues long. From germline, CDR1 is MNHNS and CDR2 SASEGT. The CDR3, as DNA: TGTGCCAGCAATCCTAGCGGCCTCTCCTACGAGCAGTACTTC. This encodes CASNPSGLSYEQYF.

Only a few counts were recorded for this clone. The chain combines TRBV12-3 or TRBV12-4 with TRBJ2-2; D ambiguous. This CDR3 region has 12 residues. V was trimmed by 6 bases and J by 6 bases, leaving 8 bases between them. CDR3 loop: CASSRKPGELFF. CDR3 nucleotides: TGTGCCAGCAGCCGAAAACCCGGGGAGCTGTTTTTT.

The CDR3 bases are TGTGCCAGCAGTTCCAGGGGAGAGGGCTACGAGCAGTACTTC. Translating gives CASSSRGEGYEQYF. The chain links TRBV6-1 to TRBJ2-7, with D maybe TRBD1 (6 bases). Looked up from germline, CDR1 is MNHNS and CDR2 is SASEGT. This CDR3 has 14 residues. Trimming took 5 bases from V and 3 from J, leaving 14 bases between them.